The clone carrying this T cell receptor beta chain was counted many times. The antigen remains unidentified. The entry originates in a study of identical twins. Study results and caveats: Cross-sectional statistics underpinned the conclusions; the same donors were not followed. The abundant beta clonotypes from cord blood had fewer insertions, and memory repertoires had none of this.

No donor was unhealthy or non-Caucasian. The authors used template switching to add a universal primer site and gave cDNA unique molecular identifiers. TCRdb reanalysed the 5' RACE reads using MiXCR and keeps one entry per CDR3 protein. The sample consists of about 890,000 distinct CDR3 sequences, 9% to 15% of them appearing once. In germline, CDR1 is MDHEN, CDR2 SYDVKM. The CDR3 has 15 residues. V was clipped by 5 bases and J by 0 bases, with 8 bases between them. These data are also associated with another study on yellow fever vaccine responses in identical twins.

The source is a woman between 18 and 29 years old in good health. V and J are TRBV28 and TRBJ1-6; D is ambiguous. Source material: PBMCs. The CDR3 DNA reads as TGTGCCAGCAGTCCGGGGAGCTCCTATAATTCACCCCTCCACTTT. Translated, it gives CASSPGSSYNSPLHF.